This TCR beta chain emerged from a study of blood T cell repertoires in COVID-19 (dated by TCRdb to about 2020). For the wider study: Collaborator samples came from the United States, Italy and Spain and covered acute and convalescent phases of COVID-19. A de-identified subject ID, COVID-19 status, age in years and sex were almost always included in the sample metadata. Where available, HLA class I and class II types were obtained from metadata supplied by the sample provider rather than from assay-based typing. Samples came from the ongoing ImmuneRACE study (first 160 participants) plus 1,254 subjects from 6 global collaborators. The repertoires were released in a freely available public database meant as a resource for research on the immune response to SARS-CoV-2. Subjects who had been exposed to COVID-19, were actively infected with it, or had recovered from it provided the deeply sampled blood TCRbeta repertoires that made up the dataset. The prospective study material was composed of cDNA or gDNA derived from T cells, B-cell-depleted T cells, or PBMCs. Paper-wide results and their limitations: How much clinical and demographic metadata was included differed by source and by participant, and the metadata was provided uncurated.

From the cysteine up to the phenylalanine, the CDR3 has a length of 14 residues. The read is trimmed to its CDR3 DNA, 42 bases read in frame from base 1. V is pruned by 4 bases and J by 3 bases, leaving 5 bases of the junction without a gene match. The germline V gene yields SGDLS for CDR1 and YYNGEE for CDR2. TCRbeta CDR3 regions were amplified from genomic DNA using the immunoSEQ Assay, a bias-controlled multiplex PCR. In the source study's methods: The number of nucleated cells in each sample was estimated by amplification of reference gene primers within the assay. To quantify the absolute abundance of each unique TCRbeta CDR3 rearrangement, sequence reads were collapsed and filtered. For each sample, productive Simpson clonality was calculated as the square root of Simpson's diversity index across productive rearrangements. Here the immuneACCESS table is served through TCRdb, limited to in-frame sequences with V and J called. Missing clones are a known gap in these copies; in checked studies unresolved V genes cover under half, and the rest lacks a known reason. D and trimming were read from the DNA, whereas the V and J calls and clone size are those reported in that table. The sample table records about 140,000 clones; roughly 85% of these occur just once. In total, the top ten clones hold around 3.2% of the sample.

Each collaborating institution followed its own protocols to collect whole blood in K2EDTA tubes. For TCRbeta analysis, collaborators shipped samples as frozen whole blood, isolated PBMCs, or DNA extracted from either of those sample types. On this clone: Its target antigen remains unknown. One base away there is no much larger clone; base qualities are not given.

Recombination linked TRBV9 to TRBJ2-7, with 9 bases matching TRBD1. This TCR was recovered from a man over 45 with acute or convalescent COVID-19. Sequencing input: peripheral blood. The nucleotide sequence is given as TGTGCCAGCAGCCTGGGACAGGGTTTCTACGAGCAGTACTTC. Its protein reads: CASSLGQGFYEQYF.